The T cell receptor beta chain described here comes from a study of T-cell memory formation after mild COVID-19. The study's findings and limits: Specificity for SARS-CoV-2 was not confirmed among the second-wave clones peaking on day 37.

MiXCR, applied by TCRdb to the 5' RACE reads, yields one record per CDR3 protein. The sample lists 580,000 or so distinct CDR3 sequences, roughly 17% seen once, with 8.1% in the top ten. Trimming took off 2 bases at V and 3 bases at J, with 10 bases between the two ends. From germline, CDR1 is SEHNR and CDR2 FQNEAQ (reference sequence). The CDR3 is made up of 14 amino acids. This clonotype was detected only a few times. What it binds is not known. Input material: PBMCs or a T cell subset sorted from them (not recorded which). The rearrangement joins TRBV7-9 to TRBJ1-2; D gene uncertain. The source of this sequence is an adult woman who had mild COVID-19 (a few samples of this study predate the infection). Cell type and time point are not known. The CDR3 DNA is TGTGCCAGCAGCTTACATGGGCGGGACTATGGCTACACCTTC. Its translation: CASSLHGRDYGYTF.